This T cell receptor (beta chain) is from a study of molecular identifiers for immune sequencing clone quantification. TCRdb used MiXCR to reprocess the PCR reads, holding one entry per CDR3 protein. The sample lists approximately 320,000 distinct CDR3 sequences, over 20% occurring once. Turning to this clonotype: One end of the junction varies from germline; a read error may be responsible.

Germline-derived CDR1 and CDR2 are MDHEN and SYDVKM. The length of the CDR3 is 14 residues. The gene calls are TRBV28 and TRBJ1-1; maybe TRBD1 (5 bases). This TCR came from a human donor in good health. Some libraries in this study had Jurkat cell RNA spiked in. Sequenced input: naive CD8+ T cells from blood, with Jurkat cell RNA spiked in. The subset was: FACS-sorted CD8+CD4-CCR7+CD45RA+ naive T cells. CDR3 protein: CVSIPTRGRAEAFF. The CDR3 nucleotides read TGTGTCAGCATCCCGACGCGGGGCAGAGCTGAAGCTTTCTTT.